A selection of T cell receptor beta chains follows, all from one sample in a study of beta chain features in type 1 diabetes. Here immunoSEQ multiplex PCR was the method, and the copy in TCRdb shows in-frame clones only, minus some. In the table there are about 280,000 clones, 14% to 15% of which are singletons. The specimen was naive CD4+ T cells from blood. Receptors originate from a man younger than 30 with type 1 diabetes. CDR3s include the opening cysteine and the closing phenylalanine or tryptophan. D genes are given only for firm matches. Size is omitted from some rows. Given values are once, few, many or a class for expanded clones.

TRBJ2-7 16 few . TRBV4-2 CASSQIFGLSSYEQYF TGTGCCAGCAGCCAAATATTCGGGTTGAGCTCCTACGAGCAGTACTTC
TRBJ2-1 15 few TRBD2 TRBV11-3 CASSLSLAGANEQFF TGTGCCAGCAGCTTAAGTTTAGCGGGAGCCAATGAGCAGTTCTTC
TRBJ2-5 19 few TRBD2 TRBV4-3 CASSQEDFTAGGSKETQYF TGCGCCAGCAGCCAAGAAGATTTTACAGCGGGGGGAAGTAAAGAGACCCAGTACTTC
TRBJ2-2 15 . . TRBV5-4 CASSSTYANTGELFF TGTGCCAGCAGCTCGACATACGCGAACACCGGGGAGCTGTTTTTT
TRBJ2-2 20 . TRBD2 TRBV5-1 CASRNEGLAGDRVLFGELFF TGCGCCAGCAGAAACGAGGGACTAGCGGGAGATCGAGTCTTGTTCGGGGAGCTGTTTTTT
TRBJ1-1 15 few . TRBV19 CASSILVAPNTEAFF TGTGCCAGTAGTATATTGGTAGCGCCGAACACTGAAGCTTTCTTT
TRBJ1-4 15 . TRBD1 TRBV15 CATSRGAGGVEKLFF TGTGCCACCAGCAGAGGGGCAGGGGGCGTTGAAAAACTGTTTTTT
TRBJ1-1 14 few . TRBV11-2 CASSPRRENTEAFF TGTGCCAGCAGCCCCCGACGGGAGAACACTGAAGCTTTCTTT
TRBJ2-7 14 few TRBD1 TRBV7-2 CASSYWDRSYEQYF TGTGCCAGCAGCTACTGGGACAGATCCTACGAGCAGTACTTC
TRBJ2-6 17 . TRBD2 TRBV5-4 CASSPLSGGAGANVLTF TGTGCCAGCAGCCCTTTAAGCGGGGGCGCTGGGGCCAACGTCCTGACTTTC
TRBJ2-3 13 . . TRBV5-1 CASSWASTDTQYF TGCGCCAGCAGCTGGGCTAGCACAGATACGCAGTATTTT
TRBJ2-7 17 few TRBD1 TRBV18 CASSPTSLAGTAPKQYF TGTGCCAGCTCACCTACATCCCTCGCCGGGACAGCCCCTAAGCAGTACTTC
TRBJ2-1 15 . TRBD2 TRBV7-2 CASSLVSGSGNEQFF TGTGCCAGCAGCTTAGTTAGCGGGAGTGGCAATGAGCAGTTCTTC
TRBJ2-7 15 . . TRBV29-1 CSVVAHRVVTYEQYF TGCAGCGTTGTCGCACACAGGGTGGTTACCTACGAGCAGTACTTC
TRBJ1-6 15 . . TRBV11-2 CASSLEGNNNSPLHF TGTGCCAGCAGCTTAGAGGGCAACAATAATTCACCCCTCCACTTT
TRBJ2-3 18 . . TRBV4-1 CASSQDATIAFSTDTQYF TGCGCCAGCAGCCAAGACGCGACGATAGCCTTTAGCACAGATACGCAGTATTTT
TRBJ2-4 18 once TRBD2 TRBV7-2 CASSLVGTRLAVGLDIIF TGTGCCAGCAGCTTAGTTGGTACGAGACTAGCGGTTGGGTTAGACATTATCTTC
TRBJ2-7 15 . TRBD1 TRBV19 CASSTRQGASYEQYF TGTGCCAGTAGTACGCGACAGGGGGCCTCGTACGAGCAGTACTTC
TRBJ2-1 16 . TRBD2 TRBV28 CASSDSGTSGRNEQFF TGTGCCAGCAGCGATTCCGGGACTAGCGGGAGGAATGAGCAGTTCTTC
TRBJ1-6 15 few TRBD1 TRBV7-2 CASSAGQGNNSPLHF TGTGCCAGCAGCGCGGGACAGGGTAATAATTCACCCCTCCACTTT
TRBJ2-7 17 . . TRBV21-1 CASSKEHGTGDPYEQYF TGTGCCAGCAGCAAAGAACATGGGACAGGGGATCCCTACGAGCAGTACTTC
TRBJ2-6 14 . . TRBV28 CASRGGPGANVLTF TGTGCCAGCAGGGGGGGGCCCGGGGCCAACGTCCTGACTTTC
TRBJ2-5 14 . TRBD2 TRBV7-7 CASSQAGPQETQYF TGTGCCAGCAGCCAAGCGGGGCCCCAAGAGACCCAGTACTTC
TRBJ1-2 14 . . TRBV4-1 CASSPLGQPRGYTF TGCGCCAGCAGCCCGCTCGGACAGCCACGTGGCTACACCTTC
TRBJ1-2 13 few . TRBV7-9 CASSLVELPSYTF TGTGCCAGCAGCTTAGTCGAGCTCCCTAGCTACACCTTC
TRBJ2-1 15 . . TRBV19 CASSISQGFYNEQFF TGTGCCAGTAGTATCAGCCAGGGGTTCTACAATGAGCAGTTCTTC
TRBJ2-5 16 few TRBD2 TRBV28 CASSFADGRAGETQYF TGTGCCAGCAGTTTCGCTGACGGGAGGGCCGGGGAGACCCAGTACTTC
TRBJ2-5 14 few . TRBV19 CASRDSPGSETQYF TGTGCCAGTAGGGACAGTCCAGGCAGCGAGACCCAGTACTTC